This T cell receptor beta chain was obtained from a study of blood T cells in healthy people across ages. A second PCR, run for about 7 to 11 cycles, used a sample-barcoded 5' primer plus a J-beta primer mix. Template switching added a 12-random-nucleotide identifier to every cDNA molecule. TCRdb processed the 5' RACE reads anew with MiXCR; each CDR3 protein has one entry. The sample records about 560,000 distinct CDR3 sequences, about 28% being singletons. Per individual sample, total RNA of at least 6 micrograms was extracted. The CDR3 is 17 residues long. Per germline, CDR1 SGHDT and CDR2 YYEEEE. Deletions cut 4 bases from V and 0 bases from J, with 17 bases between. These data were also filed under a second study, of T cells of mothers and their children. That work adds: Reads recorded for TCR beta CDR3 numbered over 8 million per mother and several million per child. The data showed no persistent microchimeric T cell clones.

V gene TRBV5-6 combines with J gene TRBJ1-3; no firm D call. The source of this sequence is a boy between 2 and 10 years old in good health. The sequencing input was blood. The DNA for the CDR3 is TGTGCCAGCAGCCCGAGACACACCGTGATCTCTGGAAACACCATATATTTT. This encodes CASSPRHTVISGNTIYF. The full variable domain, with the rest looked up from reference TRBV5-6 and TRBJ1-3, is DAGVTQSPTHLIKTRGQQVTLRCSPKSGHDTVSWYQQALGQGPQFIFQYYEEEERQRGNFPDRFSGHQFPNYSSELNVNALLLGDSALYLCASSPRHTVISGNTIYFGEGSWLTVV.